This entry lists 4 T cell receptor beta chains sequenced from one sample in a study of vaccination effects on CD4 cells after COVID-19. Sequenced by immunoSEQ multiplex PCR; TCRdb stores in-frame clones only, minus some. This table holds about 72,000 clones, around 77% found once. Culturing for 10 to 11 days preceded CD4+ T cell isolation. For these TCRs, the target antigens are not known. The sample consisted of CD4+ T cells from PBMCs cultured without peptide, taken before COVID-19 vaccination. These receptors were obtained from a human donor who received a COVID-19 vaccine.

The V gene is TRBV4-3, the J gene TRBJ1-4; a weak D match, TRBD1 (6 bases). Germline-derived CDR1 and CDR2 are LGHNA and YSLEER. The V end was cut by 4 bases, the J end by 4 bases, with 13 bases between. The CDR3 spans 15 residues. DNA for the CDR3: TGCGCCAGCAGCCGAGACCGGGACATTAATGAAAAACTGTTTTTT. It specifies CASSRDRDINEKLFF.

The chain combines TRBV4-2 with TRBJ1-1; D unresolved. This CDR3 is built from 14 residues. V was cut by 0 bases and J by 4 bases, with 9 bases left in between. CDR1 is LGHNA, CDR2 YNFKEQ, per germline. The CDR3 DNA reads as TGTGCCAGCAGCCAAGATCTGAGGAGCACTGAAGCTTTCTTT. Its translation: CASSQDLRSTEAFF.

This clone qualifies as medium-sized. This rearrangement joins TRBV6-2 or TRBV6-3 to TRBJ2-7, with a possible D match to TRBD2 (7 bases). Trimming cost V 6 bases and J 2 bases, with 14 bases left between them. The CDR3 has 14 amino acids. Germline loops: CDR1 MNHEY, CDR2 SVGEGT. The CDR3 bases are TGTGCCAGCAGCCCCGTGCGGGGGCCCTACGAGCAGTACGTC. It codes for CASSPVRGPYEQYV.

This chain joins TRBV3-1 (or the pseudogene TRBV3-2) and TRBJ2-3; 12 nucleotides match TRBD2. V lost 4 bases to trimming and J lost 3 bases; unmatched junction nucleotides: 17. There are 20 residues in the CDR3. Germline V lookup: CDR1 LGHDT, CDR2 YNNKEL (reference sequence). As DNA, the CDR3 is TGTGCCAGCAGCCTCACCGCAAGTCTAGCGGGGGGGCTAAAGACAGATACGCAGTATTTT. Amino acids: CASSLTASLAGGLKTDTQYF.